These 5 T cell receptor beta chains originate from one sample sequenced in a study of T cells after yellow fever vaccination. TCRdb passed the 5' RACE reads through MiXCR, listing each CDR3 protein once. The sample contains 310,000 or so distinct CDR3 sequences, roughly 4% of which appear only once. The sequencing used PBMCs, collected on the day of the yellow fever booster vaccination. These receptor sequences come from a man aged 18 to 29 who received the YFV17D yellow fever vaccine.

With regard to this clonotype: A read error is possible here, since a much larger clone lies one base away. The chain combines TRBV12-3 or TRBV12-4 with TRBJ1-2; 8 nucleotides line up with TRBD1. This CDR3 contains 13 residues. The CDR3 loop is CAGSLTGEYGYTF. The CDR3 coding sequence is TGTGCCGGCAGTTTGACAGGGGAATATGGCTACACCTTC.

Ten or more counts support this clonotype. This chain uses TRBV29-1 with TRBJ1-1, with D perhaps matching TRBD1 (6 bases). The CDR3 is made up of 14 amino acids. CDR1 and CDR2 from the germline V gene are SQVTM and ANQGSEA. The germline V and J ends were trimmed by 2 bases and 1 base, with 11 bases remaining between them. The CDR3 nucleotides read TGCAGCGTTGAACCGGGGGCGGCGAACACTGAAGCTTTCTTT. Translating it yields CSVEPGAANTEAFF. Together with reference TRBV29-1 and TRBJ1-1, the CDR3 gives the full variable domain: SAVISQKPSRDICQRGTSLTIQCQVDSQVTMMFWYRQQPGQSLTLIATANQGSEATYESGFVIDKFPISRPNLTFSTLTVSNMSPEDSSIYLCSVEPGAANTEAFFGQGTRLTVV.

As DNA, the CDR3 is TGCAGTGCTAGCATCACAGGGGTAGGGAGTCAGCCCCAGCATTTT. Amino acid sequence: CSASITGVGSQPQHF. This chain connects TRBV20-1 to TRBJ1-5; 7 nucleotides match TRBD1. The CDR3 consists of 15 residues. The J segment lost 6 bases and the V segment lost 3 bases, leaving 11 bases of the junction unmatched. Germline V CDR1 and CDR2: DFQATT, SNEGSKA (reference sequence).

This clonotype was counted many times. The genes are TRBV9 and TRBJ1-5; D unclear. This CDR3 contains 13 residues. The ends were cut back, 3 bases at V and 1 base at J, with 5 bases in the middle. The V gene's germline CDR1 is SGDLS and CDR2 YYNGEE. This CDR3 is CASSAASNQPQHF. In DNA, the CDR3 is TGTGCCAGCAGCGCGGCGAGCAATCAGCCCCAGCATTTT.

This clonotype was recorded at least ten times. This rearrangement joins TRBV21-1 to TRBJ2-7; the listed D gene, TRBD1, was not tested against the DNA. TRBV21-1 is a documented pseudogene. This CDR3 has 15 residues. Written as DNA, the CDR3 is TGTGCCAGCAGCGTAGGGCAGGGGCCCCCCTACGAGCAGTACGTC. This sequence encodes CASSVGQGPPYEQYV.